Listed here is a single T cell receptor beta chain. The antigen it binds to is not known. No base qualities exist here, and no much larger clone lies one base off it. This specimen comes from a study of T-cell memory formation after mild COVID-19 (dated by TCRdb to about 2021). For the wider study: TCR sequence clusters from the two donors were largely donor specific. T-cell clones expanding and contracting after mild COVID-19 in a couple of donors were tracked by longitudinal TCRalpha and TCRbeta repertoire sequencing. The cohort was made up of two young adult volunteers, one female and one male, who were previously healthy. Overall study outcomes, separate from this receptor: Only two mild cases were covered by the study, and larger cohorts that include severe cases with pre-infection samples were considered necessary. SARS-CoV-2 specificity of the second-wave clones peaking on day 37 was not confirmed. Some responding clones were detected in pre-infection memory, which suggested that pre-existing cross-reactive memory T cells had joined the SARS-CoV-2 response. Contracting CD4+ clones were located mainly in the CM and EM memory subsets, whereas CD8+ clones were found to be enriched in EMRA. Balanced CD4/CD8 phenotypes were observed for clones contracting from day 15 to 85, whereas a bias towards CD4+ was observed for a second wave of clones expanding from day 15 to 37.

Ficoll-Paque density gradient centrifugation was the method used to isolate PBMCs. The sequencer was an Illumina NovaSeq 6000. TCRalpha and TCRbeta cDNA libraries were built by 5'RACE with constant-segment primers, adding sample barcodes and unique molecular identifiers. RNA was extracted from every sample with Trizol reagent. Libraries were amplified in two PCR steps, with a second sample barcode and Illumina TruSeq adapters added in the second step. The libraries were sequenced on an Illumina NovaSeq using 2 x 150 bp paired-end reads. As for the authors' bioinformatics: The reads were demultiplexed and collapsed into UMI-guided consensus sequences using migec v1.2.7. Using mixcr v2.1.11, UMI consensuses were aligned to TRA and TRB V and J templates and then assembled into clonotypes. Expanded or contracted clonotypes were those called significant by both edgeR and NoisET, with noise models trained on biological replicates. For edgeR calls, the cutoffs were a false discovery rate-adjusted p below 0.01 and a log2 fold-change threshold of 1. As an exploratory analysis of dynamics, PCA with hierarchical clustering was applied to max-normalized trajectories of the 1000 most abundant clonotypes. The CD4 or CD8 phenotype of responding clones was assigned using the separately sequenced CD4+ and CD8+ repertoires. The raw public data were reprocessed by TCRdb itself: fastp quality trimming at Q25, MiXCR clonotype calling, in-frame beta chains only. Here each entry gathers all rows of one CDR3 protein and keeps the most common genes and DNA. The V and J calls and clone size come from TCRdb's table, not from the authors' own analysis. The sample table records about 400,000 distinct CDR3 sequences; less than 25% of these occur just once. Together, the top ten hold roughly 13% of the sample.

This TCR was recovered from an adult woman who had mild COVID-19 (a few samples of this study predate the infection). The sample titles of this study are shuffled in the database, so cell type and time point are left out; the donor was told from shared clones. Source material: PBMCs or a T cell subset sorted from them (not recorded which).

The CDR3 corresponds to CASSQDHREGRYEQYF. The sequenced DNA is TGTGCCAGCAGCCAAGATCATCGGGAGGGCCGGTACGAGCAGTACTTC. The rearrangement joined TRBV4-2 to TRBJ2-7, with 8 bases matching TRBD2. For this chain, trimming is 0 bases at the V end and 4 bases at the J end, and the number of junction bases without a gene match is 8. Reading the germline V gene gives CDR1 LGHNA and CDR2 YNFKEQ. From cysteine to phenylalanine, the CDR3 is 16 amino acids long. Only the CDR3 portion is preserved as DNA: 48 bases, with reading frame beginning at the first base.